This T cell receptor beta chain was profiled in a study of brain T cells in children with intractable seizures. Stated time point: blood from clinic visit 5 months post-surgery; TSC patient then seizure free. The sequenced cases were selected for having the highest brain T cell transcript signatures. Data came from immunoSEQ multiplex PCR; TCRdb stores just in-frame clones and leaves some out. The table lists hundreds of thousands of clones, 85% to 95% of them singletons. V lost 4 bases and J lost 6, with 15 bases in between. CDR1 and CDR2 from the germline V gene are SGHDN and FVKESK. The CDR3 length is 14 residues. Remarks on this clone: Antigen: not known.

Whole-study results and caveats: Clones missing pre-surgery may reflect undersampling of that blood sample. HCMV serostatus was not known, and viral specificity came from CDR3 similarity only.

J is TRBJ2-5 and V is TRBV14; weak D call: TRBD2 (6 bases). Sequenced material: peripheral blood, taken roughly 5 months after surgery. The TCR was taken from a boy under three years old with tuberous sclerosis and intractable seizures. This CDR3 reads CASSLGSRGKTQYF. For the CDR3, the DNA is TGTGCCAGCAGCCTAGGGTCTCGCGGGAAGACCCAGTACTTC.